This T cell receptor (beta chain) was recovered during a study of shared clonotypes between healthy human individuals. Study-wide points: The diversity represented, both genetic and in exposure history, was limited by few donors.

With respect to this clone: Antigen specificity is unknown.

The CDR3 sequence is 14 residues long. Germline V gene data show CDR1 as SNHLY and CDR2 as FYNNEI. Trimming removed 4 bases at V and 4 bases at J, with 13 bases between. The data were produced by immunoSEQ multiplex PCR, yet TCRdb's version contains in-frame clones alone and is incomplete. There are some 1,100,000 clones in the sample; 75% to 85% occur only once, and approximately 0.56% lies in the top ten. The sequence came from a man in his late teens or twenties in good health. Some clones in this sample may be carry-over from other donors' samples. The V gene is TRBV2, the J gene TRBJ1-1; a weak D match, TRBD1 (5 bases). Source material: memory CD4+ T cells from PBMCs. This sample's subset: CD45RA-negative fraction. CDR3 nucleotide sequence: TGTGCCAGCAGTGGCGCGGGGAGGGGCACTGAAGCTTTCTTT. Encoded protein: CASSGAGRGTEAFF.